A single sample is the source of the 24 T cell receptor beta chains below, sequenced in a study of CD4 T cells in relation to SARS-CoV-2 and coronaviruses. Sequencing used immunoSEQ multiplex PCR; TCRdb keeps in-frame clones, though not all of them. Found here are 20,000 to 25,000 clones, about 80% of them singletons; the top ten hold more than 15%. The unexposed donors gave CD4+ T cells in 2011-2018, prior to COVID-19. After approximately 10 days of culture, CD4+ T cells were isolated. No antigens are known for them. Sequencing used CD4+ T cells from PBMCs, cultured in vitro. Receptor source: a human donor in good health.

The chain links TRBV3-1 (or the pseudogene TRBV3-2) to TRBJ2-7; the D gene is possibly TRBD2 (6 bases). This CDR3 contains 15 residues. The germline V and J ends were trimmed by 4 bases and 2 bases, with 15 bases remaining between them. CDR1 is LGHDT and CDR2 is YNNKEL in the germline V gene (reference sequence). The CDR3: CASSPPQRATYEQYF. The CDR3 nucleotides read TGTGCCAGCAGCCCCCCCCAGCGGGCGACCTACGAGCAGTACTTC.

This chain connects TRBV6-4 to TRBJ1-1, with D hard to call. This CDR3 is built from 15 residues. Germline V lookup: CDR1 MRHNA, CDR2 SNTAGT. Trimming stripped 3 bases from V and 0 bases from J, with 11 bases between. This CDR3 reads CASSDPGAMNTEAFF. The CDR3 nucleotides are TGTGCCAGCAGTGATCCGGGAGCCATGAACACTGAAGCTTTCTTT.

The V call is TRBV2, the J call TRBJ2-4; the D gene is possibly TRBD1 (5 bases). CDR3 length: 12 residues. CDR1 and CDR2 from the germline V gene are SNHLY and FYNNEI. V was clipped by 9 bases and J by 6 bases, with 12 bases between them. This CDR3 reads CASGQHLNIQYF. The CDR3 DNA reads TGTGCCAGTGGACAACACCTAAACATTCAGTACTTC.

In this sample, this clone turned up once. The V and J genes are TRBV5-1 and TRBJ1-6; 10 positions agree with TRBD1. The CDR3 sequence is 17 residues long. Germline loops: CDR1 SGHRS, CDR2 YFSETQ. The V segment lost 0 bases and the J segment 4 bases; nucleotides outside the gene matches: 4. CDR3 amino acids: CASSLEGQGSYNSPLHF. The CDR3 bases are TGCGCCAGCAGCTTGGAGGGACAGGGGTCATATAATTCACCCCTCCACTTT.

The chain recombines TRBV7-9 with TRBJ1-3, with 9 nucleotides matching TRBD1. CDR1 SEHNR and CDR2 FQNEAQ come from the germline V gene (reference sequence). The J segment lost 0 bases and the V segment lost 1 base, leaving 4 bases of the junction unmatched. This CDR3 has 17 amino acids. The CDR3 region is CASSLGVDRGSGNTIYF. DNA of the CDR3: TGTGCCAGCAGCTTAGGAGTGGACAGGGGCTCTGGAAACACCATATATTTT.

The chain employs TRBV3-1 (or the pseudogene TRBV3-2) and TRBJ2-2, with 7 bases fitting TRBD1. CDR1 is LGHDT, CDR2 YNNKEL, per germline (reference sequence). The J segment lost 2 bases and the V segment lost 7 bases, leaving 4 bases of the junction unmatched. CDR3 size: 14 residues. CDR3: CASNRDRNTGELFF. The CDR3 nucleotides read TGTGCCAGCAACCGGGACAGAAACACCGGGGAGCTGTTTTTT.

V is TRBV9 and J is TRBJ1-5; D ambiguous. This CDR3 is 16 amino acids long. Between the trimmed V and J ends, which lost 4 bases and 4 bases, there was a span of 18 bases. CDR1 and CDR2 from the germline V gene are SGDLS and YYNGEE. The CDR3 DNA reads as TGTGCCAGCAGCAAACTCTGGGTTCTAGTTAATCAGCCCCAGCATTTT. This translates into CASSKLWVLVNQPQHF.

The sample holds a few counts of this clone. DNA of the CDR3: TGTGCCAGCAGTTTAGACAGCGTGGCACCCCTCCACTTT. This gives the protein CASSLDSVAPLHF. V and J are TRBV12-3 or TRBV12-4 and TRBJ1-6; D is undetermined. Trimming took off 1 base at V and 11 bases at J, with 9 bases between the two ends. This CDR3 comprises 13 residues.

CDR3 DNA sequence: TGCGCCAGCAGCTGGGAGGGGGACAGCTCGTACGAGCAGTACTTC. Amino acids: CASSWEGDSSYEQYF. V and J are TRBV5-1 and TRBJ2-7, with D perhaps TRBD1 or TRBD2 (7 bases each). The CDR3 runs 15 residues. Germline V gives CDR1 SGHRS, CDR2 YFSETQ. The V end was cut by 3 bases, the J end by 4 bases, with 17 bases between.

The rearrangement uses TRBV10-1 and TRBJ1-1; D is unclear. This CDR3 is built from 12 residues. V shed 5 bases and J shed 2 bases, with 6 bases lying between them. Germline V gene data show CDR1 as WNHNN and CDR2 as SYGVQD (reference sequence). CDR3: CASSSGNTEAFF. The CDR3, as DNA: TGCGCCAGCAGTTCAGGAAACACTGAAGCTTTCTTT.

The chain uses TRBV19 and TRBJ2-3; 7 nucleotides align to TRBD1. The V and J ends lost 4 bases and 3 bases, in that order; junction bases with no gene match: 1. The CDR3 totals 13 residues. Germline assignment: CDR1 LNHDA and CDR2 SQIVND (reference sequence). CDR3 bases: TGTGCCAGTAGTAAGGGACAGACAGATACGCAGTATTTT. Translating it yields CASSKGQTDTQYF.

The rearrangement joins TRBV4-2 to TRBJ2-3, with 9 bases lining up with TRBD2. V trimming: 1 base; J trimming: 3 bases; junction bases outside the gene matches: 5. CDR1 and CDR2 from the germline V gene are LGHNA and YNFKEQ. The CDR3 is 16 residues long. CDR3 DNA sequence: TGTGCCAGCAGCCAAGCGCTGGGACTAGCTACAGATACGCAGTATTTT. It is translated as CASSQALGLATDTQYF.

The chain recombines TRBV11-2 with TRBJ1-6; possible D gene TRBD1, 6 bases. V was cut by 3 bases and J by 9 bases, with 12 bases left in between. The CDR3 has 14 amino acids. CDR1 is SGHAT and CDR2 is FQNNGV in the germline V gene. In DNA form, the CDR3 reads TGTGCCAGCAGCTTGCAGGGGTTAGGTTCACCCCTCCACTTT. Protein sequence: CASSLQGLGSPLHF.

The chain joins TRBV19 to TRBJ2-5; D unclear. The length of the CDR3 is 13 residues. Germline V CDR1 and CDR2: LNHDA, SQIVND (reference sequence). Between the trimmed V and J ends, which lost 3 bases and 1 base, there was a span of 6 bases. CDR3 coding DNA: TGTGCCAGTAGTATCGGCACCCAAGAGACCCAGTACTTC. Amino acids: CASSIGTQETQYF. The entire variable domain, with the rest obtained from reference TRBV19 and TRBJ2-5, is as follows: DGGITQSPKYLFRKEGQNVTLSCEQNLNHDAMYWYRQDPGQGLRLIYYSQIVNDFQKGDIAEGYSVSREKKESFPLTVTSAQKNPTAFYLCASSIGTQETQYFGPGTRLLVL.

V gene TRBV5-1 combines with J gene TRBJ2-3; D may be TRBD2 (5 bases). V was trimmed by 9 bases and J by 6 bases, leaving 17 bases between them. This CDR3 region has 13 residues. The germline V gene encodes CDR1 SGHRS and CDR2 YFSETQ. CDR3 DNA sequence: TGCGCCACCCGAGATGGTAGCGCGGATACGCAGTATTTT. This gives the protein CATRDGSADTQYF.

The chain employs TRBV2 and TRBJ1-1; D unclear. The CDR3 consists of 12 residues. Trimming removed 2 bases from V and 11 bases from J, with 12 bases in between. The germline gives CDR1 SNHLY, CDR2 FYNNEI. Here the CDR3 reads CASSELWPRAFF. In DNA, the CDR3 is TGTGCCAGCAGTGAATTGTGGCCTCGGGCTTTCTTT.

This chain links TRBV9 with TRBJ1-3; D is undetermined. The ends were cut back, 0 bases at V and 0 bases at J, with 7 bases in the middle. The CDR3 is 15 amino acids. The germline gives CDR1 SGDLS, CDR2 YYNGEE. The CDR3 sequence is CASSVEGFSGNTIYF. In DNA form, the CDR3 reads TGTGCCAGCAGCGTAGAGGGCTTCTCTGGAAACACCATATATTTT.

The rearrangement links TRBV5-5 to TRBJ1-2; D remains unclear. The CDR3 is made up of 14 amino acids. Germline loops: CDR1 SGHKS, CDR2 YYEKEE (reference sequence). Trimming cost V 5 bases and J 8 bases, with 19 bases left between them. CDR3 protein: CASSPDLSWWGYTF. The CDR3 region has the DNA TGTGCCAGCAGTCCTGACCTTTCTTGGTGGGGCTACACCTTC.

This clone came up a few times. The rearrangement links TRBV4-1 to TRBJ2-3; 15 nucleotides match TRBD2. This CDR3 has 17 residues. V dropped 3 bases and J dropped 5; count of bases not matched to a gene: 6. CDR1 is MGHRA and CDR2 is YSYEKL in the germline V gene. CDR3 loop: CASSQEGLAGGVDTQYF. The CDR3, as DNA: TGCGCCAGCAGCCAGGAGGGACTAGCGGGAGGTGTAGATACGCAGTATTTT.

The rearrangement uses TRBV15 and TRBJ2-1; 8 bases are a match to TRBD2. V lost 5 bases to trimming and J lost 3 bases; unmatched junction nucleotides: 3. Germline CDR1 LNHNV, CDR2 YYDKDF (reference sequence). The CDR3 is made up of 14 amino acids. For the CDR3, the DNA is TGTGCCACCAGCGGCGGGACTAGCTACAATGAGCAGTTCTTC. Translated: CATSGGTSYNEQFF.

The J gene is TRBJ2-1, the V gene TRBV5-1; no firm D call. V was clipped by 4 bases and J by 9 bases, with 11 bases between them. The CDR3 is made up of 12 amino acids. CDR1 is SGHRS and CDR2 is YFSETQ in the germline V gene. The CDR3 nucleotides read TGCGCCAGCAGCCTAGAGGAGTCTGAGCAGTTCTTC. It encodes CASSLEESEQFF.

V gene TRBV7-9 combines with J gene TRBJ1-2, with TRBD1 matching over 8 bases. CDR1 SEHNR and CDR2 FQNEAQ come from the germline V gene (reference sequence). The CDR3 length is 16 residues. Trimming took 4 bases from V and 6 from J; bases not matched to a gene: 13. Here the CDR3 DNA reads TGTGCCAGCAGCTCAAACGCGGGACAGGTTTTAAATGGCTACACCTTC. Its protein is CASSSNAGQVLNGYTF.

The CDR3 DNA follows: TGTGCCAGCAGTGCTGGGAACTCTAATGAAAAACTGTTTTTT. The encoded protein is CASSAGNSNEKLFF. The gene calls are TRBV27 and TRBJ1-4; D unclear. The CDR3 loop spans 14 amino acids. The V gene lost 5 bases and the J gene lost 3 bases, with 10 bases spanning the gap. CDR1 is MNHEY, CDR2 SMNVEV, per germline (reference sequence).

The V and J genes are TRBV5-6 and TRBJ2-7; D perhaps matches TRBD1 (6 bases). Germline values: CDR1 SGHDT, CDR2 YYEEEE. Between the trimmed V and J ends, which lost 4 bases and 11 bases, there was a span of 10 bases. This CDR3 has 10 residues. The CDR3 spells CASSRGQEYF. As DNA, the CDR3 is TGTGCCAGCAGCCGGGGACAAGAGTACTTC.